Each of the 18 T cell receptor beta chains below was sequenced from the same sample in a study of cytomegalovirus exposure and HLA in healthy donors. PCR primers comprised 60 Vbeta and 13 Jbeta primers. TCRdb's copy holds only in-frame clones and misses some; the assay was immunoSEQ multiplex PCR. Among about 120,000 clones, around 75% were seen once, and the ten largest hold around 1.5%. Specimen: PBMCs. Receptor source: a woman between 18 and 30 years old in good health and CMV-seronegative.

CDR3 region: CASGSQVMGKNIQYF. The CDR3 DNA follows: TGTGCCAGCGGATCACAGGTGATGGGCAAAAACATTCAGTACTTC. The V and J genes are TRBV6-1 and TRBJ2-4; weak D call: TRBD1 (5 bases). This CDR3 is 15 amino acids long. V was clipped by 8 bases and J by 3 bases, with 17 bases between them. Looked up from germline, CDR1 is MNHNS and CDR2 is SASEGT.

This clone was detected only a few times. J is TRBJ1-4 and V is TRBV5-4; 7 nucleotides line up with TRBD1. The CDR3 spans 12 residues. V dropped 10 bases and J dropped 8; count of bases not matched to a gene: 8. Germline lookup yields CDR1 SGHNT and CDR2 YYREEE (reference sequence). CDR3 in amino acids: CAGSIQGEKLFF. The CDR3, as DNA: TGTGCCGGATCTATACAGGGGGAAAAACTGTTTTTT.

The chain employs TRBV7-6 and TRBJ2-5, with 7 bases identical to TRBD2. The CDR3 is made up of 15 amino acids. Germline CDR1 is SGHVS and CDR2 is FNYEAQ. Trimming took 5 bases from V and 3 from J; bases not matched to a gene: 9. The CDR3 region has the DNA TGTGCCAGCAGCGCCTGGACTAGGGAGGAAGAGACCCAGTACTTC. This sequence encodes CASSAWTREEETQYF.

The genes are TRBV25-1 and TRBJ2-7; 8 bases fit TRBD2. The length of the CDR3 is 15 residues. Per the germline V gene, CDR1 is MGHDK and CDR2 is SYGVNS. V shed 2 bases and J 5 bases; nucleotides not matched to a gene: 8. The CDR3 here is CASSERVSGEDEQYF. DNA for the CDR3: TGTGCCAGCAGTGAACGGGTTAGCGGGGAGGACGAGCAGTACTTC.

This chain connects TRBV25-1 to TRBJ1-2; possible D gene TRBD1, 6 bases. The CDR3 has 16 residues. Germline CDR1 and CDR2: MGHDK and SYGVNS. Trimming took 5 bases from V and 3 from J, leaving 19 bases between them. The CDR3 protein is CASSRGLNRDHYGYTF. CDR3 sequence (DNA): TGTGCCAGCAGTAGGGGTCTAAACAGGGATCACTATGGCTACACCTTC.

The V call is TRBV11-3, the J call TRBJ2-3; weak D call: TRBD2 (5 bases). V was cut by 0 bases and J by 2 bases, with 9 bases left in between. CDR3 length: 15 amino acids. The germline V gene encodes CDR1 SGHNT and CDR2 YENEEA. The CDR3 loop reads CASSLDRTSTDTQYF. DNA for the CDR3: TGTGCCAGCAGCTTAGATCGGACTTCCACAGATACGCAGTATTTT.

This clone was detected once. V gene TRBV2 combines with J gene TRBJ2-7, with TRBD2 matching 9 bases. V dropped 4 bases and J dropped 1; count of bases not matched to a gene: 11. CDR1 is SNHLY and CDR2 is FYNNEI in the germline V gene. The CDR3 has 17 amino acids. The CDR3 DNA reads as TGTGCCAGCAGTGGTTGGCTAGCGGGGTCCTCATCCTACGAGCAGTACTTC. As protein: CASSGWLAGSSSYEQYF.

The chain is built from TRBV6-1 and TRBJ1-5; D is unclear. V lost 2 bases and J 0 bases, leaving 11 bases between the germline ends. Germline V CDR1 and CDR2: MNHNS, SASEGT. This CDR3 contains 16 residues. Here the CDR3 reads CASSEWLLDSNQPQHF. DNA for the CDR3: TGTGCCAGCAGTGAATGGCTTCTTGATAGCAATCAGCCCCAGCATTTT.

This clone came up a few times. The chain couples TRBV4-1 to TRBJ2-5, with 13 positions matching TRBD2. Germline V lookup: CDR1 MGHRA, CDR2 YSYEKL. With V trimmed by 4 bases and J by 3 bases, 17 bases remained unmatched. CDR3 length: 20 amino acids. CDR3 in DNA: TGCGCCAGCAGCCTCCTCGTGACTAGCGGGGGGCCTCGGTTCGAAGAGACCCAGTACTTC. Amino acid sequence: CASSLLVTSGGPRFEETQYF.

The chain uses TRBV9 and TRBJ2-2, with a tentative D call TRBD2 (5 bases). The CDR3 is 17 residues long. CDR1 SGDLS and CDR2 YYNGEE come from the germline V gene. V was pared by 0 bases and J by 6 bases, with 18 bases between. The CDR3 is CASSVEVGVIEAGELFF. The CDR3 region has the DNA TGTGCCAGCAGCGTAGAAGTGGGAGTTATAGAGGCCGGGGAGCTGTTTTTT.

The J gene is TRBJ2-3, the V gene TRBV30; TRBD2 agrees at 10 bases. The CDR3 spans 20 residues. The ends lost 2 bases at V and 3 bases at J; junction bases unmatched: 20. The germline V gene encodes CDR1 GTSNPN and CDR2 SVGIG (reference sequence). The CDR3 region is CAWSKLILAGGTRVTDTQYF. The CDR3 DNA sequence: TGTGCCTGGAGTAAACTTATCTTAGCGGGGGGTACCCGAGTGACAGATACGCAGTATTTT.

Only a few counts were recorded for this clone. The genes are TRBV30 and TRBJ2-7; D perhaps matches TRBD2 (6 bases). There are 15 residues in the CDR3. Trimming cost V 0 bases and J 2 bases, with 14 bases left between them. The germline gives CDR1 GTSNPN, CDR2 SVGIG (reference sequence). CDR3 amino acids: CAWSVPGTGAYEQYF. The CDR3, as DNA: TGTGCCTGGAGTGTACCTGGTACGGGAGCCTACGAGCAGTACTTC.

The gene calls are TRBV6-5 and TRBJ1-4; 11 bases agree with TRBD1. CDR1 and CDR2 from the germline V gene are MNHEY and SVGAGI. V trimming: 6 bases; J trimming: 8 bases; junction bases outside the gene matches: 8. The CDR3 runs to 15 residues. CDR3 sequence: CASRRTGGDGEKLFF. For the CDR3, the DNA is TGTGCCAGCAGGCGGACAGGGGGCGATGGGGAAAAACTGTTTTTT.

This clone was seen a handful of times. This chain joins TRBV4-1 and TRBJ2-1, with D possibly being TRBD2 (5 bases). CDR1 MGHRA and CDR2 YSYEKL come from the germline V gene. Trimming removed 1 base from V and 4 bases from J, with 17 bases in between. This CDR3 has 17 residues. The CDR3 DNA sequence: TGCGCCAGCAGCCAAGGCGGCGGGTGGACGCCTTACAATGAGCAGTTCTTC. It codes for CASSQGGGWTPYNEQFF.

The V and J genes are TRBV28 and TRBJ1-1; D is possibly TRBD1 (6 bases). V gave up 4 bases and J gave up 5 bases, with 14 bases separating them. The CDR3 length is 14 residues. CDR1 is MDHEN, CDR2 SYDVKM, per germline. The CDR3 DNA reads as TGTGCCAGCAGTTCCACAGGGAGAGAGACTGAAGCTTTCTTT. Amino acid sequence: CASSSTGRETEAFF.

The chain recombines TRBV5-1 with TRBJ1-2; TRBD1 agrees at 8 bases. The V gene end was trimmed by 4 bases and the J gene end by 2 bases; junction bases not matched to a gene: 7. Germline lookup yields CDR1 SGHRS and CDR2 YFSETQ. The CDR3 runs to 15 residues. The CDR3 region is CASSLRTGPNYGYTF. In nucleotides, the CDR3 is TGCGCCAGCAGCCTAAGGACAGGGCCGAACTATGGCTACACCTTC.

This clone is deemed medium-sized. The sample has other DNA sequences that encode this CDR3 too. This rearrangement joins TRBV5-4 to TRBJ2-2, with TRBD1 matching 7 bases. Trimming removed 1 base from V and 7 bases from J; junction bases left unmatched: 7. The CDR3 length is 15 residues. Germline CDR1 and CDR2: SGHNT and YYREEE (reference sequence). The DNA of the CDR3 is TGTGCCAGCAGCTTGTCTAGGGGGCTGGGCGGGGAGCTGTTTTTT. The encoded protein is CASSLSRGLGGELFF.

This chain joins TRBV28 and TRBJ1-4; D ambiguous. The germline V gene encodes CDR1 MDHEN and CDR2 SYDVKM. The germline V and J ends were trimmed by 5 bases and 4 bases, with 8 bases remaining between them. The CDR3 is 13 residues long. The CDR3 DNA reads as TGTGCCAGCAGTAGCCGAGGTAATGAAAAACTGTTTTTT. The encoded protein is CASSSRGNEKLFF.